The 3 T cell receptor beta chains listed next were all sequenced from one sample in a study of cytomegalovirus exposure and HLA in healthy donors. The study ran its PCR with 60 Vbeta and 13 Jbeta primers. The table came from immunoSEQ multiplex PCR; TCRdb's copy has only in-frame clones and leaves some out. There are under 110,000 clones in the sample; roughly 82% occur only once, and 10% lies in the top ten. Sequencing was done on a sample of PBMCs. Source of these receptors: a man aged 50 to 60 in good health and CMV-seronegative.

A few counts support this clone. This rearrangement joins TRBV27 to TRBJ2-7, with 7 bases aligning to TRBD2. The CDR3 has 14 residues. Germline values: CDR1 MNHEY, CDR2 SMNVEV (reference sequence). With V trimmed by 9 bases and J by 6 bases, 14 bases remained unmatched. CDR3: CASHKGSGTGEQYF. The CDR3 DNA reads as TGTGCCAGTCACAAGGGGAGCGGGACGGGCGAGCAGTACTTC.

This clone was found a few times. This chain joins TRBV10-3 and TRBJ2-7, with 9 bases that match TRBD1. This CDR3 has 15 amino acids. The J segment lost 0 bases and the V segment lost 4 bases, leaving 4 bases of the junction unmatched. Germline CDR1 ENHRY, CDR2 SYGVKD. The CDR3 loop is CAISVLDRGSYEQYF. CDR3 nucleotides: TGTGCCATCAGTGTTTTGGACAGGGGCTCCTACGAGCAGTACTTC.

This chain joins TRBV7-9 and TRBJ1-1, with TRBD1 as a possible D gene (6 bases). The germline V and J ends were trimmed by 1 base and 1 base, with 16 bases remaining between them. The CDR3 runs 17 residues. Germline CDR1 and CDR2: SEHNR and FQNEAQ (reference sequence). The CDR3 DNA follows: TGTGCCAGCAGCTTAGGAGGGGGTAGACAGGAGAACACTGAAGCTTTCTTT. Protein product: CASSLGGGRQENTEAFF.